The present T cell receptor beta chain was sequenced within a study of blood T cell repertoires in COVID-19 (TCRdb year 2020). Study-wide context: The collaborator samples originated in the United States, Italy and Spain and spanned the acute and convalescent phases of COVID-19. Samples were obtained from the ongoing ImmuneRACE study (first 160 participants) and from 1,200 or so subjects provided by 6 global collaborators. Subjects who had been exposed to COVID-19, were actively infected with it, or had recovered from it provided the deeply sampled blood TCRbeta repertoires that made up the dataset. The prospective study material was composed of cDNA or gDNA derived from T cells, B-cell-depleted T cells, or PBMCs. The repertoires were released in a freely available public database intended as a resource for research on the immune response to SARS-CoV-2. Sample metadata almost always included a de-identified subject ID, COVID-19 status, age in years and sex. Where HLA class I and class II types were available, the types were taken from metadata supplied by the sample provider, not from assay-based typing.

Via the germline V gene, CDR1 is KGHDR and CDR2 SFDVKD. Cut back by 7 bases and 1 base, the V and J ends lie 9 bases apart. Measured from the cysteine to the phenylalanine, the CDR3 is 14 residues long. Only the CDR3 DNA is retained, 42 bases long and in frame from the first base. Broader findings and caveats from the paper: Clinical and demographic metadata were provided uncurated, with the amount varying by source and participant.

At one collaborating source in Seattle, patients were enrolled during active infection and were followed longitudinally through the course of disease. Collaborating institutions collected whole blood in K2EDTA tubes following their own protocols. For TCRbeta analysis, collaborator samples were shipped as frozen whole blood, as isolated PBMCs, or as DNA extracted from either sample type. Regarding this clone: What this receptor recognizes is not known. Base qualities are not provided; no much larger clone lies one nucleotide away.

The immunoSEQ Assay, a bias-controlled multiplex PCR, was used to amplify TCRbeta CDR3 regions from genomic DNA. Processing in the source paper ran as follows. The number of nucleated cells in each sample was estimated by amplification of reference gene primers within the assay. To quantify the absolute abundance of each unique TCRbeta CDR3 rearrangement, sequence reads were collapsed and filtered. Productive Simpson clonality was computed per sample as the square root of Simpson's diversity index over productive rearrangements. TCRdb limited this immuneACCESS table to in-frame rearrangements with V and J called. A share of clones is missing; checked studies link under half to unresolved V genes, and the rest is unexplained. Clonal size and the V and J genes are those of that table, whereas D and trimming came from the DNA. For this sample there are about 58,000 clones; approximately 80% appear just once. More than 8.5% of the sample is in the top ten clones.

The receptor's source is a man aged 45-65 years with COVID-19, enrolled during active disease. Sequencing used peripheral blood. The rearrangement combines TRBV24-1 with TRBJ2-2; a tentative D call is TRBD1 (5 bases match). The nucleotides are TGTGCCACCAGCACTGACAGGAACACCGGGGAGCTGTTTTTT. The resulting protein is CATSTDRNTGELFF.